These 29 T cell receptor beta chains came from one sample sequenced in a study of glioma-infiltrating T cells. TCR alpha and beta CDR3 regions were amplified from RNA using iRepertoire nested multiplex PCR. TCRdb analysed the multiplex PCR reads with MiXCR anew, one entry per CDR3 protein. The sample contains 100,000 to 150,000 distinct CDR3 sequences, roughly 24% of which appear only once. The sequenced sample was glioma tissue, nonneoplastic brain tissue, or PBMCs (not recorded which). The source is a human donor with low-grade glioma or glioblastoma, undergoing nonglioma brain surgery, or in good health (not recorded which).

This clonotype was detected a few times. The rearrangement joins TRBV12-3 or TRBV12-4 to TRBJ2-7; 16 bases map to TRBD2. The ends lost 5 bases at V and 5 bases at J; junction bases unmatched: 6. CDR3 size: 16 residues. Here the CDR3 reads CASSGGLAGGQNEQYF. The CDR3 coding sequence is TGTGCCAGCAGTGGGGGACTAGCGGGAGGGCAGAACGAGCAGTACTTC.

A word on this clonotype: The DNA is omitted, as the CDR3 cannot be located on it reliably, and the CDR3 follows TCRdb's listing. The rearrangement joins TRBV7-2 to TRBJ2-3; the table's TRBD2 call for D was not verified on the DNA. The CDR3 totals 24 residues, both ends included. Germline CDR1 SGHTA, CDR2 FQGNSA. The CDR3 is CASSFYICSARVRTSGSITDTQYF.

The CDR3 sequence: CASSPGLVEETQYF. The CDR3 DNA follows: TGTGCCAGCTCACCCGGTCTCGTCGAAGAGACCCAGTACTTC. This chain uses TRBV18 with TRBJ2-5, with D uncertain. Germline CDR1 KGHSH, CDR2 LQKENI. V was clipped by 3 bases and J by 3 bases, with 11 bases between them. The CDR3 runs to 14 residues.

This clonotype has a single count. One end of the junction varies from germline; a read error may be responsible. The rearrangement joins TRBV5-4 to TRBJ2-1; the match to TRBD2 covers 10 bases. This CDR3 contains 15 residues. Germline CDR1 SGHNT, CDR2 YYREEE (reference sequence). The CDR3 loop reads CDSSYPGLALYEQFF. The CDR3 DNA sequence: TGTGACAGCAGCTACCCGGGACTAGCGTTATATGAGCAGTTCTTC.

There are a few counts of this clonotype. This may arise from a read error, as a much more abundant clone is one base away. V gene TRBV7-6 combines with J gene TRBJ1-3, with unresolved D. The V gene lost 3 bases and the J gene lost 3 bases, with 9 bases spanning the gap. The CDR3 covers 14 residues. Germline V gives CDR1 SGHVS, CDR2 FNYEAQ. Here the CDR3 DNA reads TGTGCCAGCAGCTTCGGCGCTGGTGGAAACACCATATATTTT. Translated, it gives CASSFGAGGNTIYF.

There are a few counts of this clonotype. Since a much larger clone is just one base distant, this may be a read error. This chain uses TRBV27 with TRBJ1-2; D is ambiguous. CDR1 is MNHEY, CDR2 SMNVEV, per germline (reference sequence). This CDR3 contains 14 residues. The germline V and J ends were trimmed by 6 bases and 4 bases, with 15 bases remaining between them. CDR3 nucleotides: TGTGCCAGCAGCCCCGGTTCAGTCCGCTATGGCTACACCTTC. Amino acids: CASSPGSVRYGYTF.

In this sample, this clonotype turned up many times. Given a much more abundant clone one base away, this may be a read error. The chain is built from TRBV20-1 and TRBJ2-7, with D perhaps TRBD2 (6 bases). Germline loops: CDR1 DFQATT, CDR2 SNEGSKA (reference sequence). There are 14 residues in the CDR3. The CDR3 reads CRARDLSSGVSDYF. CDR3 DNA: TGCAGGGCTAGAGATCTGTCATCGGGGGTATCCGATTACTTC.

This clonotype was seen ten or more times. This chain links TRBV7-8 with TRBJ2-5, with 11 bases matching TRBD1. Per germline, CDR1 SGHVS and CDR2 FQNEAQ. V lost 5 bases to trimming and J lost 5 bases; unmatched junction nucleotides: 4. This CDR3 is built from 14 residues. The CDR3 nucleotides read TGTGCCAGCAGCCCGGGACAGGGGGTCGAGACCCAGTACTTC. Amino acids: CASSPGQGVETQYF. Combining the CDR3 with reference TRBV7-8 and TRBJ2-5 gives the whole variable domain GAGVSQSPRYKVAKRGQDVALRCDPISGHVSLFWYQQALGQGPEFLTYFQNEAQLDKSGLPSDRFFAERPEGSVSTLKIQRTQQEDSAVYLCASSPGQGVETQYFGPGTRLLVL.

As to this clonotype: This could be a read error, since a much larger clone is one nucleotide away. The J gene is TRBJ1-1, the V gene TRBV19, with 7 positions matching TRBD1. The CDR3 is made up of 14 amino acids. Germline CDR1 reads LNHDA; CDR2 reads SQIVND (reference sequence). Here the CDR3 DNA reads TGTGCCAGTAGTAGGGGGACAGTGAACACTGAAGCTTTATTT. Translated: CASSRGTVNTEALF.

This clonotype was seen at least ten times. The V call is TRBV7-2, the J call TRBJ2-3; D may be TRBD1 (5 bases). This CDR3 comprises 13 residues. Trimming took off 2 bases at V and 4 bases at J, with 7 bases between the two ends. Germline CDR1 SGHTA, CDR2 FQGNSA. The CDR3 protein is CASSLLGADTQYF. In nucleotides, the CDR3 is TGTGCCAGCAGCTTACTAGGGGCAGATACGCAGTATTTT.

This clonotype was counted between two and nine times. The CDR3 DNA follows: TGCGCCAGCAGCTTGGGCTACCAAAGGCTCCACGTCTACGAGCAGTACTTC. Translating it yields CASSLGYQRLHVYEQYF. The V call is TRBV5-1, the J call TRBJ2-7; D gene uncertain. V was pared by 0 bases and J by 3 bases, with 19 bases between. Germline V gives CDR1 SGHRS, CDR2 YFSETQ. The CDR3 consists of 17 residues.

This clonotype was observed many times. This chain links TRBV27 with TRBJ2-1; no definite D call. The CDR3 loop spans 14 amino acids. V lost 6 bases, J lost 6 bases, and 15 bases lay in between. The germline V gene encodes CDR1 MNHEY and CDR2 SMNVEV (reference sequence). The CDR3 loop is CASRAIMKGNEQFF. The CDR3 DNA sequence: TGTGCCAGCAGGGCCATAATGAAGGGCAATGAGCAGTTCTTC.

There are many counts of this clonotype. The chain recombines TRBV19 with TRBJ1-1; a possible D gene is TRBD1 (5 bases). This CDR3 comprises 16 residues. CDR1 is LNHDA, CDR2 SQIVND, per germline (reference sequence). V lost 5 bases to trimming and J lost 0 bases, with 16 bases between them. The CDR3 is CASSAGLLNLNTEAFF. CDR3 DNA: TGTGCCAGTAGTGCGGGACTATTGAATCTGAACACTGAAGCTTTCTTT.

V gene TRBV3-1 combines with J gene TRBJ2-7; D unclear. The germline CDR1 and CDR2 sequences are LGHDT and YNNKEL (reference sequence). Trimming shortened V by 2 bases and J by 0 bases, and 5 bases separated the two germline ends. This CDR3 has 13 residues. The CDR3 coding sequence is TGTGCCAGCAGCCAACAGAGCTCCTACGAGCAGTACTTC. Its translation is CASSQQSSYEQYF.

As to this clonotype: A much larger clone lies one base from this, so it may be a read error. The V call is TRBV15, the J call TRBJ1-5; no clear D. This CDR3 spans 14 amino acids. The V and J ends lost 0 bases and 5 bases respectively, with 8 bases between them. Germline-derived CDR1 and CDR2 are LNHNV and YYDKDF (reference sequence). Here the CDR3 DNA reads TGTGCCACCAGCAGAGAGGCAGACCATCAGCCCCAGCATTTT. It yields the protein CATSREADHQPQHF. Complete variable domain (other parts from reference TRBV15 and TRBJ1-5): DAMVIQNPRYQVTQFGKPVTLSCSQTLNHNVMYWYQQKSSQAPKLLFHYYDKDFNNEADTPDNFQSRRPNTSFCFLDIRSPGLGDTAMYLCATSREADHQPQHFGDGTRLSIL.

This clonotype has only a few counts. This may come from a read error, since a much larger clone is one base off. The CDR3 reads CTSSGDRVDTQYF. In DNA, the CDR3 is TGTACCAGCAGTGGAGACAGGGTAGATACGCAGTATTTT. The chain is built from TRBV6-1 and TRBJ2-3, with 7 bases that match TRBD1. CDR1 is MNHNS and CDR2 is SASEGT in the germline V gene. CDR3 length: 13 residues.

This clonotype has at least ten counts. V is TRBV7-9 and J is TRBJ1-1; TRBD1 is a possible D gene (6 bases). This CDR3 contains 15 residues. Per the germline V gene, CDR1 is SEHNR and CDR2 is FQNEAQ (reference sequence). Trimming took off 1 base at V and 1 base at J, with 10 bases between the two ends. The CDR3 DNA sequence: TGTGCCAGCAGCTTAGTGCGGACAGCGAACACTGAAGCTTTCTTT. Protein product: CASSLVRTANTEAFF.

The genes are TRBV7-9 and TRBJ2-7, with 7 bases aligning to TRBD1. The ends lost 6 bases at V and 4 bases at J; junction bases unmatched: 15. The CDR3 consists of 16 residues. CDR1 and CDR2 (germline): SEHNR, FQNEAQ (reference sequence). This CDR3 is CASSDVRQPRGYEQYF. The CDR3 coding sequence is TGTGCCAGCAGTGACGTCAGACAGCCCAGGGGGTACGAGCAGTACTTC.

This clonotype came up a few times. The chain carries TRBV4-3 and TRBJ2-1; TRBD1 matches at 10 bases. The CDR3 runs to 18 residues. Germline V CDR1 and CDR2: LGHNA, YSLEER. The trim removed 4 bases at V and 6 bases at J, leaving 15 bases unmatched. For the CDR3, the DNA is TGCGCCAGCAGCCCCATAGAAGCAGACAGGGGGCTGGTCAATGAGCAGTTCTTC. As protein: CASSPIEADRGLVNEQFF.

The sample holds many counts of this clonotype. The rearrangement uses TRBV28 and TRBJ2-1; TRBD1 matches 9 bases. The trim removed 6 bases at V and 9 bases at J, leaving 9 bases unmatched. This CDR3 is built from 14 residues. Germline loops: CDR1 MDHEN, CDR2 SYDVKM. The CDR3 DNA is TGTGCCAGCAGACTGGGGACAGGGTCGATTGAGCAGTTCTTC. Protein: CASRLGTGSIEQFF.

In this sample, this clonotype turned up many times. The V and J genes are TRBV6-1 and TRBJ2-1, with 13 bases aligning to TRBD2. V lost 5 bases, J lost 6 bases, and 4 bases stayed unmatched. Germline V lookup: CDR1 MNHNS, CDR2 SASEGT. The CDR3 has 15 amino acids. The CDR3 is CASSSLAGGPNEQFF. The CDR3 nucleotides read TGTGCCAGCAGTTCACTAGCGGGAGGGCCCAATGAGCAGTTCTTC.

This clonotype has a count of ten or more. The chain joins TRBV19 to TRBJ1-5; no firm D call. V was clipped by 6 bases and J by 4 bases, with 13 bases between them. This CDR3 is built from 14 residues. CDR1 and CDR2 (germline): LNHDA, SQIVND (reference sequence). The CDR3: CASSPVGSNQPQHF. DNA for the CDR3: TGTGCCAGTAGCCCAGTAGGTTCGAATCAGCCCCAGCATTTT.

As regards this clonotype: A much larger clonotype is one base distant, so this may be a read error. The chain employs TRBV7-9 and TRBJ2-5; D remains ambiguous. Germline V lookup: CDR1 SEHNR, CDR2 FQNEAQ (reference sequence). V gave up 7 bases and J gave up 0 bases, with 12 bases separating them. This CDR3 comprises 14 residues. This chain's CDR3 is CASTRESNQETQYF. The CDR3 nucleotides are TGTGCCAGCACCCGTGAGAGCAACCAAGAGACCCAGTACTTC.

Remarks on this clonotype: A read error may be the cause here, since a much bigger clone is one base away. This rearrangement joins TRBV28 to TRBJ2-1; no firm D call. The CDR3 consists of 16 residues. Germline assignment: CDR1 MDHEN and CDR2 SYDVKM. The V and J ends lost 4 bases and 0 bases respectively, with 13 bases between them. The CDR3 coding sequence is TGTGCCAGCAGTTCCCCCGTGACTGGCTCCTACAATGAGCAGTTCTTC. Translated: CASSSPVTGSYNEQFF.

This clonotype was seen many times. The CDR3 region has the DNA TGTGCCAGTAGCGGGAGCCCCTACAATGAGCAGTTCTTC. It is translated as CASSGSPYNEQFF. This chain connects TRBV6-1 to TRBJ2-1, with 9 bases aligning to TRBD2. The V segment lost 9 bases and the J segment 2 bases; nucleotides outside the gene matches: 2. The germline CDR1 and CDR2 sequences are MNHNS and SASEGT. This CDR3 has 13 residues.

This clonotype was seen repeatedly, ten times or more. The chain joins TRBV6-6 to TRBJ1-2, with TRBD1 matching 10 bases. This CDR3 is built from 16 residues. CDR1 is MNHNY, CDR2 SVGAGI, per germline (reference sequence). Unmatched junction bases numbered 6, after V lost 1 base and J lost 4 bases. In DNA form, the CDR3 reads TGTGCCAGCAGTTACTTACGGACAGGGGGAGGCTATGGCTACACCTTC. It translates to CASSYLRTGGGYGYTF.

This clonotype has a count of ten or more. This chain joins TRBV3-1 and TRBJ2-2; D gene uncertain. Trimming cost V 2 bases and J 2 bases, with 12 bases left between them. The CDR3 extends over 16 amino acids. Germline CDR1 reads LGHDT; CDR2 reads YNNKEL (reference sequence). The chain's CDR3 is CASSQWGIANTGELFF. The CDR3 DNA reads as TGTGCCAGCAGCCAATGGGGAATCGCAAACACCGGGGAGCTGTTTTTT.

Points on this clonotype: Being one base from a much bigger clone, this may be a read error. The J gene is TRBJ1-4, the V gene TRBV25-1; D unclear. The CDR3 length is 14 residues. The germline V and J ends were trimmed by 6 bases and 9 bases, with 17 bases remaining between them. The V gene's germline CDR1 is MGHDK and CDR2 SYGVNS. CDR3 DNA: TGTGCCAGCAGCCCCGGAGGGATAAATAAAAAACTGTTTTTT. It yields the protein CASSPGGINKKLFF.

A remark on this clonotype: Since a much larger clone is just one base distant, this may be a read error. The gene calls are TRBV29-1 and TRBJ2-1; no firm D call. The V and J ends lost 3 bases and 15 bases respectively, with 15 bases between them. The germline V gene encodes CDR1 SQVTM and CDR2 ANQGSEA. This CDR3 has 11 amino acids. This chain's CDR3 is CSVEPVHGRFF. The CDR3 bases are TGCAGCGTTGAGCCCGTCCATGGTCGGTTCTTC.